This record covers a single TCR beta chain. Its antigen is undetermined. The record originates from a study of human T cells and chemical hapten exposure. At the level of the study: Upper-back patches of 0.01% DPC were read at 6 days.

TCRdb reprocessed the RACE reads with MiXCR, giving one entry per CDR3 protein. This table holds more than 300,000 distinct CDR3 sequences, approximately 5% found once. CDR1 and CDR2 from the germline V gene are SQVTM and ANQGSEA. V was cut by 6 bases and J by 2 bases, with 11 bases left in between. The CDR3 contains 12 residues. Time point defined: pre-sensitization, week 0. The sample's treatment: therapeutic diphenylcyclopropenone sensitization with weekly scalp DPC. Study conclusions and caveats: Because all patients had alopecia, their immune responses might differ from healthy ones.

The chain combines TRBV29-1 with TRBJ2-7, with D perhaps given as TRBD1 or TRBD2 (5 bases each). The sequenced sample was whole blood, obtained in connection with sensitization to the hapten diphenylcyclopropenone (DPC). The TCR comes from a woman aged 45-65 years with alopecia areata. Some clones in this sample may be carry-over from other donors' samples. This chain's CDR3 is CSVGRNTYEQYF. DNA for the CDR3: TGCAGCGTGGGACGGAACACCTACGAGCAGTACTTC.